This note documents a single T cell receptor beta chain sequence. Its target is not known. Trimming took 2 bases from V and 8 from J, leaving 10 bases between them. The germline V gene has CDR1 SGHNT and CDR2 YYREEE (reference sequence). The CDR3 covers 12 residues. These data belong to a study of cytomegalovirus exposure and HLA in healthy donors. General observations from the study: The study put 150 to 200 TCR beta chains on its list as cytomegalovirus-associated.

PCR amplification relied on 60 Vbeta primers (plus 13 Jbeta primers). The authors' processing: Some 11 million of the 60 million to 90 million unique TCR beta chains counted in a later analysis were shared. Clones were sequenced by immunoSEQ multiplex PCR, and TCRdb holds only the in-frame ones, with some missing. The V and J calls and the clone size are those of that table, but D and trimming were determined from the DNA. The sample holds about 150,000 clones, roughly 80% seen once. Material for sequencing was PBMCs. This chain links TRBV5-4 with TRBJ1-2; D is unclear. The clonotype comes from a woman between 40 and 55 years old in good health and CMV-seronegative. The CDR3 region has the DNA TGTGCCAGCAGCTTTCCCCCCTACGGCTACACCTTC. It is translated as CASSFPPYGYTF.